What follows describes a single TCR beta chain. This clonotype was counted a few times. Its recognized antigen is unknown. Nothing much larger sits one base from this clone, and base qualities are not available. V is shortened by 3 bases, J by 4 bases, and the region joining them spans 17 bases. The CDR3 runs 16 residues from the cysteine to the phenylalanine. Of all the DNA, just the CDR3 is kept, 48 bases in frame from base 1. CDR1 and CDR2, per the germline V gene, are SGHDN and FVKESK. Donors were under 40 systemically healthy Caucasian individuals from Russia aged 6 to 90 years. Each donor gave approximately 9.4 milliliters of peripheral blood, drawn into EDTA-treated Vacutainer tubes. Ficoll-Paque density-gradient centrifugation was used to isolate PBMCs, with at least 7 million per sample. Trizol reagent was used to extract total RNA from the PBMCs, yielding at least 6 micrograms per sample. For every donor, an aliquot of PBMCs went through flow cytometry to measure the percentages of naive CD45RAhigh/CD27high T cells.

These data belong to a study of blood T cells in healthy people across ages (dated by TCRdb to the mid-2010s). For the study in its entirety: In model experiments, roughly one uniquely barcoded TCR beta cDNA molecule per two T cells was captured by template switching. Age-related changes in TCR beta repertoire diversity were measured in the study by deep sequencing normalized with unique cDNA molecular identifiers. To avoid experimental bias, donors of different ages were randomly spread across the sequencing lanes. The donors were divided into four age groups: young (average around 16 years), middle-aged (approximately 39), aged (approximately 62) and long-lived (roughly 88). The study analyzed two additional independent replicas of 1 million unique cDNA reads from the same blood draw for two donors, one aged 18 to 30 and one aged 80 or older.

Results and caveats for the whole study, not just this receptor: Because profiling used bulk unsorted PBMCs, naive and antigen-experienced compartments could not be compared conclusively. Estimates of total diversity based on one million sequenced T cells were regarded as lower bounds and as underestimates. A strong correlation was found between observed TCR beta diversity and the percentage of naive T cells measured by flow cytometry. Compared with the aged group, the long-lived group had more naive CD4+ T cells, fewer expanded clones and increased TCR diversity, a pattern suggesting age selection. Observed TCR beta diversity per million T cells fell roughly linearly with age, and a significant reduction was already apparent by age around 40. Because the CMV infection status of the donors was unknown, age-related changes in expanded clonotypes may potentially have been confounded.

To prepare the library, 5' RACE was applied. The sample was run on an Illumina HiSeq 2500. A second PCR of roughly 7 to 11 cycles was performed with a sample-barcoded 5' primer and a J-beta primer mix. A unique molecular identifier was introduced onto each TCR beta cDNA molecule by a template-switch 5' adaptor carrying 12 random nucleotides. Each sample yielded at least 2.5 million CDR3-containing paired-end reads. All of the RNA was converted into first-strand cDNA using the Mint cDNA synthesis kit, with a TRBC-specific oligonucleotide serving as the primer. After uracil-DNA glycosylase treatment, a first 18-cycle PCR used universal primers M1SS and BC2_uni_R on all cDNA. In the authors' own workflow: For normalization, 1 million high-quality reads, each with a distinct molecular identifier, were randomly selected from each sample. Reads with shared molecular identifiers were discarded instead of being binned into consensus sequences. MiTCR, set to a Q25 quality threshold and the strictest error-elimination algorithm, was used for CDR3 identification, clonotype clustering and error correction. A nonparametric unseen species model using Euler transformation provided a lower-bound estimate of total TCR beta diversity. Using fastp trimming at Q25 and MiXCR clonotype assembly, TCRdb reanalyzed the public sequencing data and kept in-frame beta chains. Each entry is one CDR3 protein sequence, shown with its most common DNA and genes. In this record, the V and J calls reflect TCRdb's handling and not the investigators' own analysis. This sample comprises approximately 900,000 distinct CDR3 sequences, around 48% of them detected only once. The ten largest clonotypes hold about an eighth of the sample.

Here the chain combines TRBV14 and TRBJ2-3; possibly the D gene is TRBD2, per 6 matching bases. This clonotype was obtained from a man in his thirties or forties in good health. The sequenced sample consisted of blood. The CDR3 protein is CASSQVLALRADTQYF. The bases are TGTGCCAGCAGCCAGGTTCTAGCGTTACGCGCAGATACGCAGTATTTT.